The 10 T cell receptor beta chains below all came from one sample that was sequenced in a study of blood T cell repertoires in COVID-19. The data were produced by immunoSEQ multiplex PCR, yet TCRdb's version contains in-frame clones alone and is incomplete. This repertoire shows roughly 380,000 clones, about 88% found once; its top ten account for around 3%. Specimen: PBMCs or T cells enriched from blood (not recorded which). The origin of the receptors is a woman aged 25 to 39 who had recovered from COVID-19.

CDR3: CASSDDSNQPQHF. The CDR3 DNA reads as TGTGCCAGCAGCGACGACAGTAATCAGCCCCAGCATTTT. This sequence joins TRBV5-8 and TRBJ1-5; weak D call: TRBD1 (5 bases). CDR3 length equals 13 residues. V was shortened by 4 bases and J by 4 bases, with 9 bases between the two germline ends. The germline CDR1 and CDR2 sequences are SGHTS and YDEGEE.

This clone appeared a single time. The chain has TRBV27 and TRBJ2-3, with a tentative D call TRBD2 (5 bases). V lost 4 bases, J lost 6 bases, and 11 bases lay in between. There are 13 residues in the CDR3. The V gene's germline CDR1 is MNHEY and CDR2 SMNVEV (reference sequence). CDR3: CASSSSRGDTQYF. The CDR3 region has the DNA TGTGCCAGCAGTTCCTCCAGAGGGGATACGCAGTATTTT.

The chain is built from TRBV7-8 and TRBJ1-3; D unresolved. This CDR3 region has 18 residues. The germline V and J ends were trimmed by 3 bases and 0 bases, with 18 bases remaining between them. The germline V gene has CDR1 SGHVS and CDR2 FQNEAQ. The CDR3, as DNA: TGTGCCAGCAGCTTGACACGAAACTCTATCCCCTCTGGAAACACCATATATTTT. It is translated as CASSLTRNSIPSGNTIYF. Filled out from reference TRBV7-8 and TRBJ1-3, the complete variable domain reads GAGVSQSPRYKVAKRGQDVALRCDPISGHVSLFWYQQALGQGPEFLTYFQNEAQLDKSGLPSDRFFAERPEGSVSTLKIQRTQQEDSAVYLCASSLTRNSIPSGNTIYFGEGSWLTVV.

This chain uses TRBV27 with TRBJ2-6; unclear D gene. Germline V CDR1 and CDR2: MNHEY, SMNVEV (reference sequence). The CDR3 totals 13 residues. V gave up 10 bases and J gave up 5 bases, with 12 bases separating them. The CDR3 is CATRVTRANVLTF. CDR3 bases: TGTGCCACCCGTGTCACTAGGGCCAACGTCCTGACTTTC.

CDR3 DNA: TGCGCCAGCAGCCAAGGGCGGAGGGAATTTGAGCCCCAGCATTTT. This codes for CASSQGRREFEPQHF. The chain couples TRBV4-1 to TRBJ1-5, with D hard to call. V shed 1 base and J shed 8 bases, with 15 bases lying between them. CDR3 length equals 15 residues. Germline V CDR1 and CDR2: MGHRA, YSYEKL.

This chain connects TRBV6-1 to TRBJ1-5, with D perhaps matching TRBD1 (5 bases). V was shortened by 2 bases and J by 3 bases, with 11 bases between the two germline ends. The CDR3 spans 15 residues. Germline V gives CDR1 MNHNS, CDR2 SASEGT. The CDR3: CASSELWGVNQPQHF. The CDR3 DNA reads TGTGCCAGCAGTGAATTATGGGGGGTCAATCAGCCCCAGCATTTT.

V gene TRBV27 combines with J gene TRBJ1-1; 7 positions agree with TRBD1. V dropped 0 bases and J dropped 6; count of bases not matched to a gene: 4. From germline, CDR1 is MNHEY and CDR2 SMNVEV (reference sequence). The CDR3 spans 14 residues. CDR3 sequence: CASSLSGGLPEAFF. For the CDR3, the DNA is TGTGCCAGCAGTTTATCAGGGGGCCTACCTGAAGCTTTCTTT.

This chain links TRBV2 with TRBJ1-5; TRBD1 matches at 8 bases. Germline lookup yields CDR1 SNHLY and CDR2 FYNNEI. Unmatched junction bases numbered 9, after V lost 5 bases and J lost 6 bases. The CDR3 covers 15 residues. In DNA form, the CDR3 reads TGTGCCAGCAGTATGAGGCAGGGGGCTTTTCAGCCCCAGCATTTT. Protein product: CASSMRQGAFQPQHF.

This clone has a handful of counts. The CDR3 DNA sequence: TGCGCCAGCAGCTTGGAGGGGGCGACTGGAAACACCATATATTTT. Protein sequence: CASSLEGATGNTIYF. The gene calls are TRBV5-1 and TRBJ1-3, with 7 bases that match TRBD1. The V and J ends lost 0 bases and 2 bases, in that order; junction bases with no gene match: 2. In germline, CDR1 is SGHRS, CDR2 YFSETQ. CDR3 length equals 15 residues.

CDR3 sequence reads: CASSLKVDSSYEQYF. CDR3 sequence (DNA): TGTGCCAGCAGTTTAAAGGTGGACAGTTCTTACGAGCAGTACTTC. V gene TRBV27 combines with J gene TRBJ2-7, with D tentatively TRBD1 (6 bases). V was pared by 2 bases and J by 4 bases, with 15 bases between. CDR1 is MNHEY, CDR2 SMNVEV, per germline (reference sequence). The CDR3 runs 15 residues.